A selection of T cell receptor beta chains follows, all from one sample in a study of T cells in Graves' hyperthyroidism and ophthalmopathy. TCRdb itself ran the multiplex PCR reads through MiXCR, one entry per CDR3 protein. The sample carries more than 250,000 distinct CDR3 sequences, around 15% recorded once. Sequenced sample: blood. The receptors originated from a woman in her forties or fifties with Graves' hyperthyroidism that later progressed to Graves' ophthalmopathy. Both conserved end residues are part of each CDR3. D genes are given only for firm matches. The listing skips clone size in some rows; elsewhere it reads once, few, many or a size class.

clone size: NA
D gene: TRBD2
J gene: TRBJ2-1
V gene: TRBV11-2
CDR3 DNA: TGTGCCAGCAGCTTACCATTTGGCTCTAGCGGGAGGGATTCCTACAATGAGCAGTTCTTC
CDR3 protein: CASSLPFGSSGRDSYNEQFF

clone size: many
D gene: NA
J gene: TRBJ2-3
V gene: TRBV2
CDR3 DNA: TGTGCCAGCAGTGAAGAGACCCGTGGTGGAGATACGCAGTATTTT
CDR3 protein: CASSEETRGGDTQYF

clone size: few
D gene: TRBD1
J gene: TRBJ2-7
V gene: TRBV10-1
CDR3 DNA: TGCGCCAGCAATGGTGAGGACAGGGCATCCTACGAGCAGTACTTC
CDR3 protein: CASNGEDRASYEQYF

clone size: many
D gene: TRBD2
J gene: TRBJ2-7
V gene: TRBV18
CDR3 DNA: TGTGCCAGCTCACCTCCTGGGACTAGCGGGAGAAACTACGAGCAGTACTTC
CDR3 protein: CASSPPGTSGRNYEQYF

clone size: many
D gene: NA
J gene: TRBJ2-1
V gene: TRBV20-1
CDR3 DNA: TGCAGTGCTAGAGACTTAATCCTCCCCACAGGAGATGAGCAGTTCTTC
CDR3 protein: CSARDLILPTGDEQFF

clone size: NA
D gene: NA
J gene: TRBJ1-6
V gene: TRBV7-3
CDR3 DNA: TGTGCCAACAGCCCGACGGCGTGGGGGGGAAATTCACCCCTCCACTTT
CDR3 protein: CANSPTAWGGNSPLHF

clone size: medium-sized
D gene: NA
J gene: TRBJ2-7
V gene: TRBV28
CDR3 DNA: TGTGCCAGCAGCACAAATCCGATCTTCGAGCAGTACTTC
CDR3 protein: CASSTNPIFEQYF

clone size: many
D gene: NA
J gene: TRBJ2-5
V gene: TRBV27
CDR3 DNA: TGTGCCAGCAGGACGATATGGGGGGCGCAAAAAACCCAGTACTTC
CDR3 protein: CASRTIWGAQKTQYF

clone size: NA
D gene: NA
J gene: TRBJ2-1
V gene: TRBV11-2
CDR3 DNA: TGTGCCAGCACCCTTTGGGGTGAGCAGTTCTTC
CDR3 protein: CASTLWGEQFF

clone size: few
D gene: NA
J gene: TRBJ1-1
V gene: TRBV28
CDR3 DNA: TGTGCCAGCCTCACGAGAAACACTGAAGCTTTCTTT
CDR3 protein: CASLTRNTEAFF

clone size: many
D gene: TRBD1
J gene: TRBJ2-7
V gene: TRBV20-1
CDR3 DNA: TGCAGTGCGGCGCTCCGGGACAGGGGGGCGTACGAGCAGTACTTC
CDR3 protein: CSAALRDRGAYEQYF

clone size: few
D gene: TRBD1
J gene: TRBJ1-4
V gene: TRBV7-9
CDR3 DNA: TGTGCCAGCAGACCTAACAGGGGTTCCACTAATGAAAAACTGTTTTTT
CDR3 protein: CASRPNRGSTNEKLFF

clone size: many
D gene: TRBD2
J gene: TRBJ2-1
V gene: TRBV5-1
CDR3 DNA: TGCGCCACCCTTAAGGGGAGCGGGGATGAGGTCTACAATGAGCAGTTCTTC
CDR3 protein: CATLKGSGDEVYNEQFF

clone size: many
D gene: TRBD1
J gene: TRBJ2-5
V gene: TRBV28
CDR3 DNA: TGTGCCAGCTCGGACAGGGTGGAGACCCAGTACTTC
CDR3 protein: CASSDRVETQYF

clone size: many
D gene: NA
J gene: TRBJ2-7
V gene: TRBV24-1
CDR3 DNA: TGTGCCACCAGCGGGACTCCTACCTACGAGCAGTACTTC
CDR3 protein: CATSGTPTYEQYF

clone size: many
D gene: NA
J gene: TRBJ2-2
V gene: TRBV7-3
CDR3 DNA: TGTGCCAGCAGCATCGCGAACACCGGGGAGCTGTTTTTT
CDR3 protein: CASSIANTGELFF

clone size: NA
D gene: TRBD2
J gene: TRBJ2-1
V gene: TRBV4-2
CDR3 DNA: TGTGCCAGCAGCCGGGGACTAGCGGGAGGGGAGCGCAATGAGCAGTTCTTC
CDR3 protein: CASSRGLAGGERNEQFF

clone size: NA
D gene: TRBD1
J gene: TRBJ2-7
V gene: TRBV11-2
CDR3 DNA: TGTGCCAGCAGCTCCCCAAGGACAGGGGACTACGAGCAGTACTTC
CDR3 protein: CASSSPRTGDYEQYF

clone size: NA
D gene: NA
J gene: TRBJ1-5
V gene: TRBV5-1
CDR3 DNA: TGCGCCAGCAGCTACGACTCCGCGGGCAATCAGCCCCAGCATTTT
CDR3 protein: CASSYDSAGNQPQHF

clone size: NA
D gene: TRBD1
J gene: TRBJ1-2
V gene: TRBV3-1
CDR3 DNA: TGTGCCAGCAGCCAAGGACCCTTCACTCGGACAGGGAGGGGCGGCTACACCTTC
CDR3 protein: CASSQGPFTRTGRGGYTF

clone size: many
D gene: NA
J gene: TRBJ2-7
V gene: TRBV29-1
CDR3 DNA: TGCAGCGTTGGTGGGGGTTACGAGCAGTACTTC
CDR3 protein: CSVGGGYEQYF

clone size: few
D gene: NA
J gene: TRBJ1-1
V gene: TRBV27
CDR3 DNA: TGTGCCAGCAGTCCTCTGGGAACCTCCAACACTGAAGCTTTCTTT
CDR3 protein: CASSPLGTSNTEAFF

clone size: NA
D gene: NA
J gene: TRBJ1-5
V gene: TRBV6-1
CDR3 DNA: TGTGCCAGCAGTGAAGTTGCGGGTCAGCCCCAGCATTTT
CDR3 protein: CASSEVAGQPQHF

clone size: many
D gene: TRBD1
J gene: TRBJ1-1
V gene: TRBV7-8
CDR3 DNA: TGTGCCAGCAGCCGTGGACAGGGGAATGAAGCTTTCTTT
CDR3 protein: CASSRGQGNEAFF

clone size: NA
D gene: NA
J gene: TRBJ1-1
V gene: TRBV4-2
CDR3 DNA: TGTGCCAGCAGCCAAGCTTCCAGGGGTCTTGTAAGCACTGAAGCTTTCTTT
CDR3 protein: CASSQASRGLVSTEAFF